Here is one T cell receptor beta chain with its context. Its antigen is still unknown. Germline V gene lookup returns CDR1 SGHDN and CDR2 FVKESK. V lost 4 bases to trimming and J lost 0 bases; unmatched junction nucleotides: 8. The CDR3 has 16 residues. The PCR made use of 60 Vbeta and 13 Jbeta primers. Assay used: immunoSEQ multiplex PCR; TCRdb lists only in-frame clones, some missing. The sample has more than 95,000 clones, roughly 70% seen once; the top ten hold about 9.9%. The data were taken from a study of cytomegalovirus exposure and HLA in healthy donors. Study-wide background: In an earlier analysis, around 120 million unique TCR beta sequences were found from about 190 million T cells. The study's findings and limits: Cytomegalovirus-associated status was assigned to fewer than 200 TCR beta chains.

V and J are TRBV14 and TRBJ2-7, with 8 nucleotides matching TRBD1. The sequence came from a woman between 50 and 59 years old in good health and CMV-seropositive. Sequencing was performed on PBMCs. In DNA, the CDR3 is TGTGCCAGCAGCCTATTCTCGGGACAGGCCTCCTACGAGCAGTACTTC. This translates into CASSLFSGQASYEQYF.